What follows are 31 T cell receptor beta chains derived from one specimen sequenced in a study of response to subunit inactivated influenza vaccine. Each CDR3 protein gets one entry after TCRdb re-called the RT-PCR reads with MiXCR. The table shows about 540,000 distinct CDR3 sequences, with 20% to 25% occurring only once. This sample was shared with a second study, whose subject was T cells expressing NK-cell markers. That study adds: As the method of synthesis, 5'RACE template switching with UMIs yielded TCR beta cDNA.

The sample in question was CD4+ T cells sorted from PBMCs, obtained 11 to 12 days after vaccination. The receptor source for this set is a middle-aged man who received an inactivated influenza vaccine.

This clonotype occurred a few times. The CDR3 protein is CASSLGYKNEQFF. CDR3 coding DNA: TGTGCCAGCAGCTTAGGTTACAAAAATGAGCAGTTCTTC. The chain uses TRBV7-2 and TRBJ2-1; D is unresolved. The CDR3 consists of 13 residues. The V and J ends lost 1 base and 7 bases respectively, with 8 bases between them. Germline V gives CDR1 SGHTA, CDR2 FQGNSA.

This clonotype was counted a few times. This rearrangement joins TRBV24-1 to TRBJ1-1; D is possibly TRBD1 (5 bases). Germline CDR1 reads KGHDR; CDR2 reads SFDVKD. This CDR3 has 13 residues. Trimming removed 7 bases at V and 1 base at J, with 9 bases between. The CDR3 protein is CATRAQGNTEAFF. In nucleotides, the CDR3 is TGTGCCACCAGGGCCCAGGGGAACACTGAAGCTTTCTTT.

This clonotype came up a few times. The V call is TRBV20-1, the J call TRBJ2-7; D tentatively fits TRBD1 or TRBD2 (5 bases each). Germline V gene data show CDR1 as DFQATT and CDR2 as SNEGSKA (reference sequence). The CDR3 is made up of 13 amino acids. Trimming took 6 bases from V and 0 from J, leaving 12 bases between them. Here the CDR3 reads CSATGRTSYEQYF. CDR3 bases: TGCAGTGCCACGGGACGGACCTCCTACGAGCAGTACTTC.

The chain uses TRBV20-1 and TRBJ2-7; weak D call: TRBD2 (6 bases). V was shortened by 0 bases and J by 2 bases, with 8 bases between the two germline ends. Germline V gives CDR1 DFQATT, CDR2 SNEGSKA (reference sequence). The CDR3 loop spans 13 amino acids. CDR3 sequence: CSAREGGAYEQYF. The CDR3 region has the DNA TGCAGTGCTAGAGAAGGCGGGGCCTACGAGCAGTACTTC.

This sequence joins TRBV6-5 and TRBJ1-1; 9 nucleotides line up with TRBD1. The CDR3 runs to 15 residues. V shed 4 bases, J shed 4 bases, and the junction held 7 bases outside the gene matches. The germline gives CDR1 MNHEY, CDR2 SVGAGI. In nucleotides, the CDR3 is TGTGCCAGCAGTTGGGGACAGGGCTCTCGCACTGAAGCTTTCTTT. Amino acid sequence: CASSWGQGSRTEAFF.

V is TRBV15 and J is TRBJ1-4; the D is unclear. Germline V gene lookup returns CDR1 LNHNV and CDR2 YYDKDF (reference sequence). This CDR3 region has 16 residues. V lost 0 bases to trimming and J lost 6 bases, with 14 bases between them. The CDR3 loop is CATSRDHGVLDEKLFF. CDR3 nucleotide sequence: TGTGCCACCAGCAGAGATCACGGGGTCTTGGATGAAAAACTGTTTTTT. The full variable domain, in which reference TRBV15 and TRBJ1-4 provide the parts outside the CDR3, is DAMVIQNPRYQVTQFGKPVTLSCSQTLNHNVMYWYQQKSSQAPKLLFHYYDKDFNNEADTPDNFQSRRPNTSFCFLDIRSPGLGDTAMYLCATSRDHGVLDEKLFFGSGTQLSVL.

The chain recombines TRBV11-2 with TRBJ2-5, with a tentative D call TRBD2 (6 bases). The length of the CDR3 is 16 residues. The V gene's germline CDR1 is SGHAT and CDR2 FQNNGV. V was cut by 2 bases and J by 5 bases, with 18 bases left in between. The CDR3 nucleotides read TGTGCCAGCAGCTTACGGGGCATCGGGAGTTGGGAGACCCAGTACTTC. Protein product: CASSLRGIGSWETQYF.

This clonotype was recorded at least ten times. V usage is TRBV7-2 and J usage is TRBJ1-1; TRBD1 matches at 11 bases. This CDR3 is 14 amino acids long. Germline CDR1 SGHTA, CDR2 FQGNSA. J lost 7 bases, V lost 8 bases, and 9 bases had no gene match. The CDR3, as DNA: TGTGCCAGCGTACGGGACAGGGGGTCGGGTGAAGCTTTCTTT. As protein: CASVRDRGSGEAFF.

J is TRBJ2-1 and V is TRBV11-3; 9 nucleotides align to TRBD1. Germline V lookup: CDR1 SGHNT, CDR2 YENEEA. With V trimmed by 5 bases and J by 10 bases, 12 bases remained unmatched. There are 15 residues in the CDR3. For the CDR3, the DNA is TGTGCCAGCAGCCCCCCGGGGACAGGGAGCGGGGAGCAGTTCTTC. Protein product: CASSPPGTGSGEQFF.

In this sample, this clonotype turned up a few times. This chain links TRBV12-3 or TRBV12-4 with TRBJ2-5, with TRBD2 matching over 9 bases. This CDR3 is built from 15 residues. The ends lost 3 bases at V and 4 bases at J; junction bases unmatched: 6. CDR3 protein: CASSFGLAGTETQYF. CDR3 bases: TGTGCCAGCAGTTTCGGCCTAGCGGGAACAGAGACCCAGTACTTC.

This clonotype was recorded a few times. The rearrangement uses TRBV6-1 and TRBJ2-1; 10 bases agree with TRBD2. The CDR3 sequence is 17 residues long. Per germline, CDR1 MNHNS and CDR2 SASEGT. V lost 6 bases, J lost 2 bases, and 10 bases stayed unmatched. CDR3 DNA sequence: TGTGCCAGCAGCCCAAATTTAGCGGGAGGTGCCTACAATGAGCAGTTCTTC. Translating it yields CASSPNLAGGAYNEQFF.

This sequence joins TRBV4-3 and TRBJ2-5, with a tentative D call TRBD1 (6 bases). The V end lost 0 bases, the J end lost 5 bases, and 10 bases lay between the germline ends. Germline V gives CDR1 LGHNA, CDR2 YSLEER. This CDR3 is built from 14 residues. CDR3 nucleotides: TGCGCCAGCAGCCAAGACCAGGGGTGGGAGACCCAGTACTTC. Its translation: CASSQDQGWETQYF.

This clonotype was observed a few times. V and J are TRBV2 and TRBJ2-5, with 9 positions matching TRBD2. Germline-derived CDR1 and CDR2 are SNHLY and FYNNEI. With 4 bases clipped from V and 2 bases from J, the junction kept 2 bases outside the gene matches. This CDR3 spans 14 amino acids. CDR3 in amino acids: CASSVLAGQETQYF. The CDR3 region has the DNA TGTGCCAGCAGTGTCCTAGCGGGACAAGAGACCCAGTACTTC.

The J gene is TRBJ2-2, the V gene TRBV20-1, with D hard to call. V was pared by 6 bases and J by 4 bases, with 12 bases between. Germline assignment: CDR1 DFQATT and CDR2 SNEGSKA (reference sequence). The CDR3 runs 13 residues. The CDR3 DNA follows: TGCAGTGCCCAAATGGGGTCCACCGGGGAGCTGTTTTTT. Translation gives CSAQMGSTGELFF.

The chain combines TRBV7-2 with TRBJ2-5; TRBD2 matches 14 bases. CDR1 and CDR2 from the germline V gene are SGHTA and FQGNSA. J was trimmed by 5 bases and V by 1 base; bases with no gene match: 3. CDR3 length equals 16 residues. As DNA, the CDR3 is TGTGCCAGCAGCTTAGGGACTAGCGGGGGGATGGAGACCCAGTACTTC. This codes for CASSLGTSGGMETQYF.

This CDR3 is CASSPPGPRETQYF. In DNA form, the CDR3 reads TGTGCCAGCAGTCCGCCCGGGCCCAGGGAGACCCAGTACTTC. This rearrangement joins TRBV12-3 or TRBV12-4 to TRBJ2-5; D is undetermined. Trimming removed 5 bases from V and 5 bases from J, with 15 bases in between. This CDR3 spans 14 amino acids.

The chain is built from TRBV12-3 or TRBV12-4 and TRBJ2-7; the match to TRBD2 covers 10 bases. V trimming: 1 base; J trimming: 1 base; junction bases outside the gene matches: 4. This CDR3 spans 16 amino acids. The CDR3 reads CASSLVPSGGSYEQYF. CDR3 nucleotide sequence: TGTGCCAGCAGTTTAGTGCCTAGCGGGGGTTCCTACGAGCAGTACTTC.

This clonotype has only a few counts. The V gene is TRBV9, the J gene TRBJ1-5, with TRBD1 matching over 9 bases. V was clipped by 8 bases and J by 6 bases; unmatched bases: 3. Germline V gene data show CDR1 as SGDLS and CDR2 as YYNGEE. This CDR3 has 12 residues. This chain's CDR3 is CASGQGTQPQHF. The CDR3 DNA sequence: TGTGCCAGTGGACAGGGGACTCAGCCCCAGCATTTT.

This clonotype was seen ten or more times. The chain combines TRBV29-1 with TRBJ1-1; 8 bases are a match to TRBD1. Germline values: CDR1 SQVTM, CDR2 ANQGSEA. CDR3 length: 13 residues. The V gene end was trimmed by 6 bases and the J gene end by 4 bases; junction bases not matched to a gene: 7. The CDR3 loop reads CSVETGGSTEAFF. In DNA, the CDR3 is TGCAGCGTCGAAACAGGGGGTAGCACTGAAGCTTTCTTT. The full variable domain, its missing parts supplied by reference TRBV29-1 and TRBJ1-1, is SAVISQKPSRDICQRGTSLTIQCQVDSQVTMMFWYRQQPGQSLTLIATANQGSEATYESGFVIDKFPISRPNLTFSTLTVSNMSPEDSSIYLCSVETGGSTEAFFGQGTRLTVV.

The chain employs TRBV20-1 and TRBJ1-4; D is ambiguous. Trimming pared 2 bases from V and 6 bases from J, leaving 13 bases between. This CDR3 spans 14 amino acids. Per the germline V gene, CDR1 is DFQATT and CDR2 is SNEGSKA (reference sequence). The CDR3, as DNA: TGCAGTGCTAGATGGACCGGGCGGCATGAAAAACTGTTTTTT. It is translated as CSARWTGRHEKLFF.

V and J are TRBV6-2 or TRBV6-3 and TRBJ2-1; 10 bases match TRBD2. The CDR3 sequence is 14 residues long. V lost 1 base, J lost 10 bases, and 4 bases stayed unmatched. Germline V gene data show CDR1 as MNHEY and CDR2 as SVGEGT. Here the CDR3 DNA reads TGTGCCAGCAGTTACTGGCTAGCGGGAGTCGAGCAGTTCTTC. The encoded protein is CASSYWLAGVEQFF.

Only a few counts were recorded for this clonotype. This chain links TRBV29-1 with TRBJ2-6; the D gene is possibly TRBD1 (5 bases). This CDR3 has 16 residues. Trimming stripped 3 bases from V and 0 bases from J, with 12 bases between. In germline, CDR1 is SQVTM, CDR2 ANQGSEA. The CDR3 sequence: CSVEEQDISGANVLTF. As DNA, the CDR3 is TGCAGCGTTGAGGAACAGGATATCTCTGGGGCCAACGTCCTGACTTTC.

This clonotype was found a few times. The rearrangement joins TRBV18 to TRBJ2-1; perhaps TRBD1 as D (5 bases). Looked up from germline, CDR1 is KGHSH and CDR2 is LQKENI. With 0 bases removed from V and 6 bases from J, the gap between germline ends came to 12 bases. The CDR3 is 15 amino acids. The CDR3 coding sequence is TGTGCCAGCTCACCACCGGTAAATCAGGGCAATGAGCAGTTCTTC. Its translation is CASSPPVNQGNEQFF.

This rearrangement joins TRBV20-1 to TRBJ2-3; possibly TRBD1 for D (6 bases). CDR1 is DFQATT, CDR2 SNEGSKA, per germline (reference sequence). The CDR3 is made up of 13 amino acids. Trimming removed 6 bases at V and 0 bases at J, with 10 bases between. CDR3 amino acids: CSAGQLSTDTQYF. CDR3 bases: TGCAGTGCCGGACAGCTAAGCACAGATACGCAGTATTTT.

V usage is TRBV20-1 and J usage is TRBJ2-3, with a weak D call TRBD2 (6 bases). The germline V and J ends were trimmed by 2 bases and 4 bases, with 13 bases remaining between them. The CDR3 sequence is 14 residues long. Germline values: CDR1 DFQATT, CDR2 SNEGSKA (reference sequence). The CDR3 DNA is TGCAGTGCTAGACCGGGAGCCGGGGCAGATACGCAGTATTTT. It yields the protein CSARPGAGADTQYF.

The chain combines TRBV20-1 with TRBJ1-1; 11 positions agree with TRBD1. Germline CDR1 reads DFQATT; CDR2 reads SNEGSKA (reference sequence). V shed 8 bases, J shed 4 bases, and the junction held 6 bases outside the gene matches. The CDR3 runs 13 residues. As DNA, the CDR3 is TGCAGTCCCCTAGGACAGGGGGCCACTGAAGCTTTCTTT. It yields the protein CSPLGQGATEAFF.

This clonotype has a handful of counts. This rearrangement joins TRBV6-1 to TRBJ1-1; 9 bases match TRBD1. Germline lookup yields CDR1 MNHNS and CDR2 SASEGT. The length of the CDR3 is 16 residues. The V gene end was trimmed by 4 bases and the J gene end by 5 bases; junction bases not matched to a gene: 11. The CDR3: CASSGRRQGGLTEAFF. CDR3 nucleotide sequence: TGTGCCAGCAGTGGTCGCAGACAGGGGGGTCTGACTGAAGCTTTCTTT.

The rearrangement links TRBV5-1 to TRBJ2-2; D is undetermined. Germline CDR1 reads SGHRS; CDR2 reads YFSETQ. Trimming left V 4 bases short and J 5 bases short, with 9 bases between. The CDR3 is made up of 13 amino acids. This CDR3 is CASSPQITGELFF. The DNA for the CDR3 is TGCGCCAGCAGCCCACAGATTACCGGGGAGCTGTTTTTT.

This clonotype was seen a few times. This chain connects TRBV11-2 to TRBJ1-1; D not certain. Germline CDR1 is SGHAT and CDR2 is FQNNGV. V was shortened by 0 bases and J by 10 bases, with 15 bases between the two germline ends. The CDR3 runs 14 residues. The DNA for the CDR3 is TGTGCCAGCAGCTTAGATCGAACCGGAGGAGGAGCTTTCTTT. Protein: CASSLDRTGGGAFF.

The chain uses TRBV30 and TRBJ1-1; TRBD1 aligns across 11 bases. The germline CDR1 and CDR2 sequences are GTSNPN and SVGIG (reference sequence). With 1 base clipped from V and 0 bases from J, the junction kept 7 bases outside the gene matches. This CDR3 has 17 amino acids. The CDR3: CAWSAGTGGYMNTEAFF. The CDR3 DNA reads as TGTGCCTGGAGTGCAGGGACAGGGGGATACATGAACACTGAAGCTTTCTTT.

This sequence joins TRBV6-5 and TRBJ1-3; no clear D. CDR1 is MNHEY, CDR2 SVGAGI, per germline. The CDR3 is 15 amino acids. V dropped 2 bases and J dropped 0 bases, with 8 bases sitting between them. CDR3 residues: CASSYGEFSGNTIYF. CDR3 in DNA: TGTGCCAGCAGTTACGGGGAATTCTCTGGAAACACCATATATTTT.